Following are 31 T cell receptor beta chains from one sample sequenced in a study of beta chain features in type 1 diabetes (dated by TCRdb to 2017 to 2018). The method was the immunoSEQ multiplex PCR assay. The High Capacity cDNA Reverse Transcription Kit was used to reverse transcribe all of the isolated RNA, meaning that expressed TCRB transcripts were what got sequenced. Held by TCRdb, this immuneACCESS table contains in-frame sequences only and omits some clones. Under half of the omission traces to an unresolved V gene where checked; the cause of the rest is unknown. This sample holds 600,000 to 650,000 clones; less than 20% were observed only once. Together, the top ten hold more than 0.08% of the sample. The sample comprised naive CD4+ T cells from blood. Per the publication, the cell subset or site label means: true naive CD4+ T cells. The receptors derive from a man between 18 and 35 years old in good health.

CDR3 DNA sequence: TGTGCCAGCAGCGTGGGGGGCGTCACAGATACGCAGTATTTT. Its protein is CASSVGGVTDTQYF. The chain employs TRBV25-1 and TRBJ2-3; D assignment may be TRBD1 or TRBD2 (6 bases each). The CDR3 totals 14 residues. Trimming shortened V by 6 bases and J by 2 bases, and 12 bases separated the two germline ends. Germline V gives CDR1 MGHDK, CDR2 SYGVNS.

This clone has only a few counts. This rearrangement joins TRBV6-5 to TRBJ1-2, with D uncertain. This CDR3 is 14 amino acids long. Trimming took 2 bases from V and 4 from J, leaving 11 bases between them. Germline lookup yields CDR1 MNHEY and CDR2 SVGAGI. DNA for the CDR3: TGTGCCAGCAGTTACAGAGGCGGCTTCTATGGCTACACCTTC. It is translated as CASSYRGGFYGYTF.

This clone has only a few counts. The J gene is TRBJ2-3, the V gene TRBV6-6; D gene ambiguous. The V gene lost 10 bases and the J gene lost 4 bases, with 15 bases spanning the gap. CDR3 size: 13 residues. Germline V lookup: CDR1 MNHNY, CDR2 SVGAGI (reference sequence). The CDR3 loop reads CATLDAGADTQYF. CDR3 bases: TGTGCCACTCTGGACGCTGGCGCAGATACGCAGTATTTT.

This sequence joins TRBV5-1 and TRBJ1-5; D is perhaps TRBD1 (6 bases). CDR3 size: 16 residues. Germline V gene lookup returns CDR1 SGHRS and CDR2 YFSETQ. V was trimmed by 0 bases and J by 7 bases, leaving 17 bases between them. CDR3 amino acids: CASSLDGGRARQPQHF. CDR3 in DNA: TGCGCCAGCAGCTTGGACGGGGGCAGGGCGAGGCAGCCCCAGCATTTT. Together with reference TRBV5-1 and TRBJ1-5, the CDR3 gives the full variable domain: KAGVTQTPRYLIKTRGQQVTLSCSPISGHRSVSWYQQTPGQGLQFLFEYFSETQRNKGNFPGRFSGRQFSNSRSEMNVSTLELGDSALYLCASSLDGGRARQPQHFGDGTRLSIL.

J is TRBJ2-7 and V is TRBV28; no definite D call. The CDR3 covers 12 residues. The V gene lost 3 bases and the J gene lost 6 bases, with 9 bases spanning the gap. Germline CDR1 MDHEN, CDR2 SYDVKM. This CDR3 is CASSFVLPEQYF. The CDR3 bases are TGTGCCAGCAGTTTCGTCCTACCCGAGCAGTACTTC.

The chain uses TRBV9 and TRBJ2-3; no firm D call. Germline V CDR1 and CDR2: SGDLS, YYNGEE. The CDR3 extends over 15 amino acids. Trimming stripped 4 bases from V and 4 bases from J, with 16 bases between. CDR3 loop: CASSPALVGADTQYF. The CDR3 DNA reads as TGTGCCAGCAGCCCAGCCCTCGTTGGGGCAGATACGCAGTATTTT.

This clone was counted only a few times. The rearrangement uses TRBV7-2 and TRBJ2-3, with 8 bases lining up with TRBD2. After removal of 7 bases from V and 4 bases from J, the junction contained 13 bases not matched to a gene. Germline V gene data show CDR1 as SGHTA and CDR2 as FQGNSA. The CDR3 runs 16 residues. CDR3: CASTRWSGSMADTQYF. The CDR3 coding sequence is TGTGCCAGCACCAGATGGAGCGGGAGTATGGCAGATACGCAGTATTTT.

Only a few counts were recorded for this clone. The gene calls are TRBV5-4 and TRBJ1-5; possibly TRBD1 for D (5 bases). There are 14 residues in the CDR3. With 0 bases removed from V and 4 bases from J, the gap between germline ends came to 8 bases. Germline V lookup: CDR1 SGHNT, CDR2 YYREEE (reference sequence). CDR3 amino acids: CASSLDQGNQPQHF. CDR3 sequence (DNA): TGTGCCAGCAGCTTGGACCAGGGAAATCAGCCCCAGCATTTT.

The chain carries TRBV28 and TRBJ2-7; D is ambiguous. V gave up 5 bases and J gave up 2 bases, with 10 bases separating them. Germline V gene data show CDR1 as MDHEN and CDR2 as SYDVKM. The length of the CDR3 is 13 residues. The CDR3 DNA follows: TGTGCCAGCAGTCTGGAGATGCCCTACGAGCAGTACTTC. Its protein is CASSLEMPYEQYF.

This clone was picked up a small number of times. This chain joins TRBV5-4 and TRBJ2-2, with 10 bases that match TRBD1. Germline V lookup: CDR1 SGHNT, CDR2 YYREEE (reference sequence). The CDR3 contains 16 residues. V shed 4 bases, J shed 0 bases, and the junction held 3 bases outside the gene matches. Written as DNA, the CDR3 is TGTGCCAGCAGCCCTGGGACAGGGGCGAACACCGGGGAGCTGTTTTTT. Amino acid sequence: CASSPGTGANTGELFF. The full variable domain, with the rest looked up from reference TRBV5-4 and TRBJ2-2, is ETGVTQSPTHLIKTRGQQVTLRCSSQSGHNTVSWYQQALGQGPQFIFQYYREEENGRGNFPPRFSGLQFPNYSSELNVNALELDDSALYLCASSPGTGANTGELFFGEGSRLTVL.

V is TRBV7-3 and J is TRBJ1-4, with 7 bases lining up with TRBD1. The CDR3 is made up of 15 amino acids. J gave up 5 bases and V 5 bases, and 8 bases lay outside the gene matches. Germline assignment: CDR1 SGHTA and CDR2 FQGTGA. CDR3 nucleotide sequence: TGTGCCAGCAGCGAGCGTGGGACAGTAAATGAAAAACTGTTTTTT. Translation: CASSERGTVNEKLFF.

In this sample, this clone turned up a few times. The CDR3 is CASSPMITTGVGETQYF. The CDR3 DNA reads as TGTGCCAGCAGCCCTATGATTACAACAGGGGTCGGGGAGACCCAGTACTTC. This chain connects TRBV5-5 to TRBJ2-5, with 7 positions matching TRBD1. This CDR3 contains 17 residues. Trimming took 4 bases from V and 5 from J; bases not matched to a gene: 17. Germline CDR1 reads SGHKS; CDR2 reads YYEKEE (reference sequence).

This clone was counted at least ten times. The chain carries TRBV10-3 and TRBJ2-5; D not resolved. The CDR3 loop spans 12 amino acids. CDR1 and CDR2 from the germline V gene are ENHRY and SYGVKD. V lost 7 bases and J lost 5, with 11 bases in between. This chain's CDR3 is CAIKRPGETQYF. Here the CDR3 DNA reads TGTGCCATCAAAAGGCCTGGGGAGACCCAGTACTTC.

The rearrangement uses TRBV9 and TRBJ2-2, with 11 bases aligning to TRBD2. Germline CDR1 SGDLS, CDR2 YYNGEE. This CDR3 has 15 amino acids. V gave up 1 base and J gave up 7 bases; unmatched junction bases: 3. The CDR3 spells CASSVRGLAVGELFF. The CDR3 bases are TGTGCCAGCAGCGTAAGGGGACTAGCGGTCGGGGAGCTGTTTTTT.

This clone was seen a few times. V usage is TRBV7-9 and J usage is TRBJ1-1; TRBD1 aligns across 9 bases. This CDR3 has 13 amino acids. Germline CDR1 is SEHNR and CDR2 is FQNEAQ (reference sequence). J lost 7 bases, V lost 4 bases, and 4 bases had no gene match. The chain's CDR3 is CASSYRQGGEAFF. DNA for the CDR3: TGTGCCAGCAGCTATAGACAGGGGGGTGAAGCTTTCTTT.

This clone was detected a few times. The J gene is TRBJ2-7, the V gene TRBV6-5; a possible D gene is TRBD2 (5 bases). This CDR3 spans 15 amino acids. CDR1 is MNHEY and CDR2 is SVGAGI in the germline V gene. Trimming took 5 bases from V and 0 from J, leaving 14 bases between them. The CDR3 region has the DNA TGTGCCAGCAGTGTTACCGGGATAGCCTCCTACGAGCAGTACTTC. Translated: CASSVTGIASYEQYF.

The chain employs TRBV14 and TRBJ2-1; D assignment may be TRBD1 or TRBD2 (5 bases each). This CDR3 spans 15 amino acids. Germline V gene data show CDR1 as SGHDN and CDR2 as FVKESK. Trimming pared 2 bases from V and 6 bases from J, leaving 14 bases between. The CDR3 protein is CASSQTRGRGNEQFF. For the CDR3, the DNA is TGTGCCAGCAGCCAAACGAGGGGCCGGGGCAATGAGCAGTTCTTC. The full variable domain, in which reference TRBV14 and TRBJ2-1 provide the parts outside the CDR3, is EAGVTQFPSHSVIEKGQTVTLRCDPISGHDNLYWYRRVMGKEIKFLLHFVKESKQDESGMPNNRFLAERTGGTYSTLKVQPAELEDSGVYFCASSQTRGRGNEQFFGPGTRLTVL.

The genes are TRBV5-6 and TRBJ2-5, with D perhaps TRBD1 or TRBD2 (5 bases each). Germline V lookup: CDR1 SGHDT, CDR2 YYEEEE. CDR3 length: 15 amino acids. Deletions cut 2 bases from V and 5 bases from J, with 16 bases between. CDR3 amino acids: CASSLEWGSRETQYF. CDR3 in DNA: TGTGCCAGCAGCTTAGAATGGGGGTCTAGGGAGACCCAGTACTTC.

The V and J genes are TRBV7-9 and TRBJ1-2; D remains ambiguous. The germline V and J ends were trimmed by 9 bases and 5 bases, with 19 bases remaining between them. CDR3 size: 14 residues. CDR1 is SEHNR and CDR2 is FQNEAQ in the germline V gene (reference sequence). The CDR3 loop is CASVIDGVRYGYTF. DNA of the CDR3: TGTGCCAGTGTAATTGACGGGGTTAGATATGGCTACACCTTC.

There are a few counts of this clone. V usage is TRBV11-2 and J usage is TRBJ2-7; perhaps TRBD1 as D (5 bases). The CDR3 runs to 13 residues. CDR1 is SGHAT, CDR2 FQNNGV, per germline. The ends were cut back, 6 bases at V and 5 bases at J, with 14 bases in the middle. CDR3 in DNA: TGTGCCAGCAGGAAAACAGGAACCGACGAGCAGTACTTC. Translating it yields CASRKTGTDEQYF. Supplemented by reference TRBV11-2 and TRBJ2-7, the full variable domain reads EAGVAQSPRYKIIEKRQSVAFWCNPISGHATLYWYQQILGQGPKLLIQFQNNGVVDDSQLPKDRFSAERLKGVDSTLKIQPAKLEDSAVYLCASRKTGTDEQYFGPGTRLTVT.

In its sample, this clone was seen a few times. The chain combines TRBV7-2 with TRBJ2-3, with TRBD2 matching over 8 bases. The CDR3 runs 14 residues. The V segment lost 7 bases and the J segment 6 bases; nucleotides outside the gene matches: 9. Germline CDR1 SGHTA, CDR2 FQGNSA. The CDR3 DNA is TGTGCCAGCACCCCGGGACTAGGGTCGGATACGCAGTATTTT. Its translation is CASTPGLGSDTQYF.

This clone was seen only a few times. The chain recombines TRBV21-1 with TRBJ2-1; the D call of TRBD2 is as the table states it, not checked on the DNA. TRBV21-1 is reported as a pseudogene. The CDR3 covers 18 residues. The CDR3 region has the DNA TGTGCCAGCAGCAAACTCCGCCTCGGGGGAAGCTCCTACAATGAGCAGTTCTTC. As protein: CASSKLRLGGSSYNEQFF.

The chain recombines TRBV30 with TRBJ1-6, with D possibly being TRBD1 (5 bases). CDR1 and CDR2 from the germline V gene are GTSNPN and SVGIG (reference sequence). Trimming stripped 2 bases from V and 5 bases from J, with 7 bases between. The CDR3 totals 13 residues. CDR3 amino acids: CAWSWGDNSPLHF. For the CDR3, the DNA is TGTGCCTGGAGTTGGGGGGATAATTCACCCCTCCACTTT. Full variable domain (rest looked up from reference TRBV30 and TRBJ1-6): SQTIHQWPATLVQPVGSPLSLECTVEGTSNPNLYWYRQAAGRGLQLLFYSVGIGQISSEVPQNLSASRPQDRQFILSSKKLLLSDSGFYLCAWSWGDNSPLHFGNGTRLTVT.

CDR3 nucleotide sequence: TGTGCCAGCCCGGGGGGCAATCAGCCCCAGCATTTT. Residues: CASPGGNQPQHF. The chain recombines TRBV14 with TRBJ1-5; D is possibly TRBD1 (5 bases). The ends were cut back, 8 bases at V and 2 bases at J, with 7 bases in the middle. The CDR3 is made up of 12 amino acids. Germline CDR1 SGHDN, CDR2 FVKESK.

The sample holds a few counts of this clone. The rearrangement joins TRBV18 to TRBJ1-1, with D unclear. This CDR3 region has 18 residues. Per germline, CDR1 KGHSH and CDR2 LQKENI. Between the trimmed V and J ends, which lost 6 bases and 2 bases, there was a span of 25 bases. Written as DNA, the CDR3 is TGTGCCAGCTCCCCTCCGGGAGGGATCCCCTTTCTTAACACTGAAGCTTTCTTT. Translation: CASSPPGGIPFLNTEAFF.

The gene calls are TRBV18 and TRBJ1-1; no clear D gene. V was clipped by 3 bases and J by 4 bases, with 3 bases between them. The CDR3 length is 11 residues. Germline V gives CDR1 KGHSH, CDR2 LQKENI. CDR3 amino acids: CASSPTTEAFF. CDR3 nucleotides: TGTGCCAGCTCACCGACCACTGAAGCTTTCTTT.

This clone was found a few times. V and J are TRBV18 and TRBJ2-7; TRBD2 might be the D (5 bases). CDR1 is KGHSH and CDR2 is LQKENI in the germline V gene. Trimming shortened V by 3 bases and J by 1 base, and 13 bases separated the two germline ends. This CDR3 contains 15 residues. The CDR3 nucleotides are TGTGCCAGCTCACCTTTTAGAGGGAGTTCCTACGAGCAGTACTTC. Protein: CASSPFRGSSYEQYF.

This clone was detected a few times. This rearrangement joins TRBV28 to TRBJ2-1, with TRBD2 matching 10 bases. The CDR3 spans 16 residues. CDR1 is MDHEN, CDR2 SYDVKM, per germline. Germline trimming cut 5 bases from V and 9 bases from J; bases unmatched to any gene: 13. Here the CDR3 DNA reads TGTGCCAGCAGTCCGTCTCCCAGCGGGAGGGGTGGTGAGCAGTTCTTC. It translates to CASSPSPSGRGGEQFF.

This clone was detected a few times. J is TRBJ1-1 and V is TRBV25-1, with 7 bases matching TRBD1. J lost 0 bases, V lost 5 bases, and 6 bases had no gene match. This CDR3 spans 15 amino acids. Germline V CDR1 and CDR2: MGHDK, SYGVNS. The CDR3 DNA follows: TGTGCCAGCAGTCAAAACAGGGGACTGAACACTGAAGCTTTCTTT. Translation gives CASSQNRGLNTEAFF.

This clone was counted a few times. The gene calls are TRBV30 and TRBJ1-1; 9 positions agree with TRBD1. This CDR3 region has 13 residues. Germline V gene lookup returns CDR1 GTSNPN and CDR2 SVGIG (reference sequence). After removal of 5 bases from V and 0 bases from J, the junction contained 1 base not matched to a gene. This chain's CDR3 is CAWGTGMNTEAFF. The DNA of the CDR3 is TGTGCCTGGGGGACAGGGATGAACACTGAAGCTTTCTTT.

The CDR3 DNA reads TGTGCCAGCAGCTTAGCATTACAGGGCTCCTACGAGCAGTACTTC. Translating it yields CASSLALQGSYEQYF. The chain carries TRBV7-2 and TRBJ2-7, with D possibly matching TRBD1 (6 bases). The CDR3 spans 15 residues. Trimming removed 0 bases from V and 0 bases from J, with 9 bases in between. CDR1 and CDR2 (germline): SGHTA, FQGNSA.